This TCR beta chain was identified in a study of blood T cell repertoires in COVID-19. This clone was seen just once. Generated by immunoSEQ multiplex PCR, the TCRdb table keeps only in-frame clones and is missing some. The repertoire holds about 180,000 clones, with roughly nine tenths as singletons. Trimming removed 2 bases at V and 6 bases at J, with 10 bases between. The CDR3 is 12 residues long. The V gene's germline CDR1 is GTSNPN and CDR2 SVGIG (reference sequence). This sequence was found in a woman younger than 45 with active or convalescent COVID-19. Sequenced input: peripheral blood. J is TRBJ1-1 and V is TRBV30; the D is unclear. This chain's CDR3 is CAWSPGTPEAFF. For the CDR3, the DNA is TGTGCCTGGAGTCCTGGTACTCCTGAAGCTTTCTTT.